This TCR beta chain was found in a study of blood T cell repertoires in COVID-19. Study-level information: The United States, Italy and Spain provided the acute and convalescent COVID-19 samples. T cells, B-cell-depleted T cells, or PBMCs supplied cDNA or gDNA.

As originally analysed: Estimates of nucleated cell counts were drawn from the amplification of reference gene primers. The assay was immunoSEQ multiplex PCR, and TCRdb's table has in-frame clones only and misses some. The D gene and trimming were derived from the DNA, and the V and J assignments and clone size from that table. The profile covers under 300,000 clones, with about 82% appearing a single time and about 12% taken by the ten largest. This CDR3 has 13 amino acids. Germline CDR1 is MNHEY and CDR2 is SVGAGI. Between the trimmed V and J ends, which lost 9 bases and 1 base, there was a span of 12 bases.

The chain joins TRBV6-5 to TRBJ1-1, with D tentatively TRBD1 (6 bases). The TCR was taken from a man aged 80 or over with acute or convalescent COVID-19. The specimen sequenced was peripheral blood. Written as DNA, the CDR3 is TGTGCCAGTAAATTACAGGGGAACACTGAAGCTTTCTTT. Its protein is CASKLQGNTEAFF.